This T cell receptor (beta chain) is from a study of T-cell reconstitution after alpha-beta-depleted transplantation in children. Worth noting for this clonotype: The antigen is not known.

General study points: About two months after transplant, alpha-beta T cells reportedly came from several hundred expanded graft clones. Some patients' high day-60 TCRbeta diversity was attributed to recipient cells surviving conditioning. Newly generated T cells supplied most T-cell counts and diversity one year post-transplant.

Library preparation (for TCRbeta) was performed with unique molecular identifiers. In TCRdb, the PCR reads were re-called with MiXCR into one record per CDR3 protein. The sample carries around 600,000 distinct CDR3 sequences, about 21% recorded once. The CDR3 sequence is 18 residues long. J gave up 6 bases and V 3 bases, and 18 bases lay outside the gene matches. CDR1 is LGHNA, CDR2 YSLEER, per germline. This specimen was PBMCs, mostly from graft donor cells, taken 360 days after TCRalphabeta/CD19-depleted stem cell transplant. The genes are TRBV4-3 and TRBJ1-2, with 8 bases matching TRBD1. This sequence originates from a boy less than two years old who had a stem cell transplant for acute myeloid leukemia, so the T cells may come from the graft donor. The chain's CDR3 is CASSHLTTGVPLEHGYTF. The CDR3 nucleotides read TGCGCCAGCAGCCATCTGACGACAGGGGTGCCTTTAGAGCATGGCTACACCTTC.